This TCR beta chain derives from a study of blood T cell repertoires in COVID-19. The V end lost 3 bases, the J end lost 1 base, and 7 bases lay between the germline ends. The CDR3 sequence is 14 residues long. In germline, CDR1 is SNHLY, CDR2 FYNNEI. The table came from immunoSEQ multiplex PCR; TCRdb's copy has only in-frame clones and leaves some out. The sample comprises around 200,000 clones, 86% of which are singletons, and around 20% rests with the top ten. The J gene is TRBJ2-1, the V gene TRBV2; D is possibly TRBD2 (5 bases). The sequence derives from an older man with active or convalescent COVID-19. Input material: peripheral blood. The CDR3 region has the DNA TGTGCCAGCAGTGACGGGATTTCCTACAATGAGCAGTTCTTC. It codes for CASSDGISYNEQFF.